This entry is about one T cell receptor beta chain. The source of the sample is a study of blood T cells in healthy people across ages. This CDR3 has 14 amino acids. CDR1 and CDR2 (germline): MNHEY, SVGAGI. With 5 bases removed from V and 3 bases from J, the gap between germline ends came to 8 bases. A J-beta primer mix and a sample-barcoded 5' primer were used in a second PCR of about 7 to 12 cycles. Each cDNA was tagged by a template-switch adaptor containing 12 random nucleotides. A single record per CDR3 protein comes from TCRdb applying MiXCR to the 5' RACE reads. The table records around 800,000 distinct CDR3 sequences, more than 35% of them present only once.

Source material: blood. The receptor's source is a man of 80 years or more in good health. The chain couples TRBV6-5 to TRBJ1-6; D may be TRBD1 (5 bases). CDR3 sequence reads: CASSPQGYNSPLHF. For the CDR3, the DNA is TGTGCCAGCAGTCCGCAGGGCTATAATTCACCCCTCCACTTT.